This T cell receptor beta chain is from a study of CD8 T cells in Susac syndrome. The study sequenced TCR beta in blood CD8+ and CD4+ T cells. Purification of the CD8+ and CD4+ T cells relied on negative isolation, and TEMRA cells underwent FACS enrichment. The V end was cut by 7 bases, the J end by 0 bases, with 4 bases between. Germline V gene lookup returns CDR1 MNHEY and CDR2 SMNVEV (reference sequence). The CDR3 contains 13 residues. Random hexamers were used to reverse transcribe 0.5 to 1 ug of RNA. It was immunoSEQ multiplex PCR that amplified TCR beta CDR3 across 54 Vbeta and 13 Jbeta. In TCRdb, the immunoSEQ multiplex PCR reads were re-called with MiXCR into one record per CDR3 protein. The sample includes tens of thousands of distinct CDR3 sequences, roughly 94% of them seen just once.

This TCR was recovered from a human donor with Susac syndrome. The sample taken for sequencing was CD4+ T cells from PBMCs. The V call is TRBV27, the J call TRBJ2-6; no reliable D call. CDR3 amino acids: CASTYSGANVLTF. The CDR3, as DNA: TGTGCCAGCACTTACTCTGGGGCCAACGTCCTGACTTTC.